This T cell receptor beta chain comes out of a study of OX40 agonist ivuxolimab in advanced cancers. Whole-study context: Partial responses were achieved by three patients, one with hepatocellular carcinoma and two with cutaneous melanoma.

Sequencing used immunoSEQ multiplex PCR; TCRdb keeps in-frame clones, though not all of them. The sample yields around 60,000 clones, about 90% seen once. Germline V lookup: CDR1 MDHEN, CDR2 SYDVKM. The CDR3 extends over 15 amino acids. J lost 2 bases, V lost 3 bases, and 6 bases had no gene match. The chain has TRBV28 and TRBJ2-7; 8 bases match TRBD2. The sequence derives from an adult with an advanced solid tumor such as melanoma, head and neck, liver or kidney cancer. Sequenced material: CD4+ or CD8+ T cells sorted from blood, taken in a trial of the OX40 agonist ivuxolimab. The CDR3 DNA follows: TGTGCCAGCAGTTTCTTAGCGGGGCCGACCTACGAGCAGTACTTC. Translated, it gives CASSFLAGPTYEQYF.